A single sample gave rise to the 14 T cell receptor beta chains below, sequenced in a study of shared clonotypes between healthy human individuals. The data were produced by immunoSEQ multiplex PCR, yet TCRdb's version contains in-frame clones alone and is incomplete. The table records 2 million to 2.5 million clones, 85% to 95% of them present only once. Input material: naive CD4+ T cells from PBMCs. The subset denotes: CD45RA+ positively selected. The receptors originated from a man between 18 and 29 years old in good health. Some clones in this sample may be carry-over from other donors' samples.

The rearrangement links TRBV11-3 to TRBJ2-1, with D possibly matching TRBD1 (6 bases). Trimming stripped 2 bases from V and 7 bases from J, with 9 bases between. The germline CDR1 and CDR2 sequences are SGHNT and YENEEA. The CDR3 has 13 residues. The DNA of the CDR3 is TGTGCCAGCAGCTTAACAGGGAAGAATGAGCAGTTCTTC. Residues: CASSLTGKNEQFF. Complete variable domain (other parts from reference TRBV11-3 and TRBJ2-1): EAGVVQSPRYKIIEKKQPVAFWCNPISGHNTLYWYLQNLGQGPELLIRYENEEAVDDSQLPKDRFSAERLKGVDSTLKIQPAELGDSAVYLCASSLTGKNEQFFGPGTRLTVL.

J is TRBJ1-4 and V is TRBV19; 7 nucleotides align to TRBD1. V lost 9 bases, J lost 4 bases, and 5 bases stayed unmatched. This CDR3 spans 13 amino acids. Germline CDR1 is LNHDA and CDR2 is SQIVND (reference sequence). The CDR3 region has the DNA TGTGCCAGCGGGGACAGCCTTAATGAAAAACTGTTTTTT. The encoded protein is CASGDSLNEKLFF.

The V call is TRBV15, the J call TRBJ2-7; 7 nucleotides agree with TRBD2. The CDR3 is 15 residues long. The J segment lost 6 bases and the V segment lost 0 bases, leaving 8 bases of the junction unmatched. Germline-derived CDR1 and CDR2 are LNHNV and YYDKDF (reference sequence). CDR3 in amino acids: CATSRDPGRGGEQYF. The CDR3 bases are TGTGCCACCAGCAGAGATCCAGGGAGGGGCGGCGAGCAGTACTTC.

The V call is TRBV29-1, the J call TRBJ2-3; D is undetermined. The V end was cut by 3 bases, the J end by 3 bases, with 10 bases between. This CDR3 contains 13 residues. Germline loops: CDR1 SQVTM, CDR2 ANQGSEA. The CDR3: CSVDRPLTDTQYF. CDR3 DNA sequence: TGCAGCGTTGACAGGCCCCTGACAGATACGCAGTATTTT.

This clone was picked up one time. The rearrangement uses TRBV7-6 and TRBJ1-2, with D uncertain. CDR3 size: 15 residues. CDR1 is SGHVS, CDR2 FNYEAQ, per germline. Trimming removed 4 bases from V and 4 bases from J, with 16 bases in between. CDR3 region: CASSSLTDNSYGYTF. The CDR3 DNA follows: TGTGCCAGCAGCTCTCTCACAGACAACAGCTATGGCTACACCTTC.

The chain links TRBV5-1 to TRBJ2-7; D assignment may be TRBD1 or TRBD2 (5 bases each). The ends were cut back, 6 bases at V and 5 bases at J, with 21 bases in the middle. This CDR3 comprises 15 residues. Germline V lookup: CDR1 SGHRS, CDR2 YFSETQ. Here the CDR3 reads CASTPRADNTNEQYF. CDR3 sequence (DNA): TGCGCCAGCACACCCCGAGCGGACAATACCAACGAGCAGTACTTC.

This clone came up a few times. The chain has TRBV7-3 and TRBJ2-1; maybe TRBD1 (6 bases). The germline CDR1 and CDR2 sequences are SGHTA and FQGTGA. The CDR3 loop spans 13 amino acids. V lost 4 bases, J lost 10 bases, and 14 bases lay in between. CDR3 nucleotides: TGTGCCAGCAGCTCCCTGACAGGCGGAGAGCAGTTCTTC. Amino acid sequence: CASSSLTGGEQFF.

The chain employs TRBV6-5 and TRBJ1-2; D gene ambiguous. The germline V gene has CDR1 MNHEY and CDR2 SVGAGI. There are 14 residues in the CDR3. V was clipped by 5 bases and J by 6 bases, with 16 bases between them. The CDR3 coding sequence is TGTGCCAGCAGTACCCCAAGGTGGTCGGATGGCTACACCTTC. Translating it yields CASSTPRWSDGYTF.

V usage is TRBV6-6 and J usage is TRBJ2-7, with TRBD2 matching 8 bases. The CDR3 is 15 amino acids. The germline V gene encodes CDR1 MNHNY and CDR2 SVGAGI (reference sequence). Trimming at V came to 2 bases and at J to 3 bases, leaving 6 bases not matched to a gene. CDR3 nucleotide sequence: TGTGCCAGCAGTTACAAGACTAGCGTAGTCTACGAGCAGTACTTC. Translation gives CASSYKTSVVYEQYF.

The chain couples TRBV9 to TRBJ2-7; D remains ambiguous. The germline CDR1 and CDR2 sequences are SGDLS and YYNGEE. Trimming took 0 bases from V and 5 from J, leaving 9 bases between them. This CDR3 has 13 amino acids. The chain's CDR3 is CASSVGFGDEQYF. CDR3 nucleotide sequence: TGTGCCAGCAGCGTAGGTTTTGGGGACGAGCAGTACTTC.

V usage is TRBV15 and J usage is TRBJ1-2, with D possibly being TRBD1 (5 bases). The CDR3 has 17 amino acids. V was cut by 0 bases and J by 5 bases, with 19 bases left in between. In germline, CDR1 is LNHNV, CDR2 YYDKDF (reference sequence). The CDR3 DNA is TGTGCCACCAGCAGAGATGCCCTTGGGGGAATGAGGTATGGCTACACCTTC. The encoded protein is CATSRDALGGMRYGYTF. The full variable domain, rest sourced from reference TRBV15 and TRBJ1-2, is DAMVIQNPRYQVTQFGKPVTLSCSQTLNHNVMYWYQQKSSQAPKLLFHYYDKDFNNEADTPDNFQSRRPNTSFCFLDIRSPGLGDTAMYLCATSRDALGGMRYGYTFGSGTRLTVV.

This clone was seen a few times. Other nucleotide sequences in the sample specify the same CDR3. This chain uses TRBV18 with TRBJ1-5; possibly TRBD1 for D (5 bases). Germline V lookup: CDR1 KGHSH, CDR2 LQKENI. The CDR3 length is 13 residues. V dropped 3 bases and J dropped 2 bases, with 5 bases sitting between them. The CDR3 here is CASSPGGNQPQHF. The CDR3 DNA is TGTGCCAGCTCACCGGGGGGCAATCAGCCCCAGCATTTT.

As for this clone: The identical CDR3 is also encoded by other nucleotide sequences in the sample. The chain employs TRBV6-5 and TRBJ2-7; 7 nucleotides line up with TRBD2. The CDR3 runs 15 residues. CDR1 is MNHEY, CDR2 SVGAGI, per germline. J gave up 4 bases and V 0 bases, and 6 bases lay outside the gene matches. The CDR3 reads CASSYSGGGPYEQYF. The CDR3, as DNA: TGTGCCAGCAGTTACTCTGGGGGAGGGCCATACGAGCAGTACTTC.

In this sample, this clone turned up once. The CDR3 sequence: CASSEYSGSEDEAFF. CDR3 bases: TGTGCCAGCAGTGAATATTCAGGGAGTGAGGATGAAGCTTTCTTT. V gene TRBV25-1 combines with J gene TRBJ1-1; the D gene is possibly TRBD1 (5 bases). Deletions cut 0 bases from V and 7 bases from J, with 15 bases between. The germline V gene encodes CDR1 MGHDK and CDR2 SYGVNS. This CDR3 region has 15 residues.